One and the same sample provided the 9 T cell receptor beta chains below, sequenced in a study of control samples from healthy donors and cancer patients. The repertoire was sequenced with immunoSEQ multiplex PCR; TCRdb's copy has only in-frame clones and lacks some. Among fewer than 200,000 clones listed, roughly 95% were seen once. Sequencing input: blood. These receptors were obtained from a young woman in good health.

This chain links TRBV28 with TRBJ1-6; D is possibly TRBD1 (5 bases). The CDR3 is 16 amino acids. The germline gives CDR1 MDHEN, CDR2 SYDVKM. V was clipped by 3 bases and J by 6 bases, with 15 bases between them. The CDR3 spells CASSFPGQGGNSPLHF. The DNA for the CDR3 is TGTGCCAGCAGTTTCCCGGGGCAGGGAGGTAATTCACCCCTCCACTTT.

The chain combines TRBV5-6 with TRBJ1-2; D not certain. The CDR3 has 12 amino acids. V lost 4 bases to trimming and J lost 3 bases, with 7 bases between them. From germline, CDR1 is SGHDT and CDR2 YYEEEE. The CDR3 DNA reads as TGTGCCAGCAGCCTACGACACTATGGCTACACCTTC. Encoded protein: CASSLRHYGYTF.

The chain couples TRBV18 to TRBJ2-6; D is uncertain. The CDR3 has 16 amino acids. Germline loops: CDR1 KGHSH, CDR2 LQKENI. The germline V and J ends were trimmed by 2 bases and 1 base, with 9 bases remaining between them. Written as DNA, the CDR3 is TGTGCCAGCTCACCAAACAGTGAGTCTGGGGCCAACGTCCTGACTTTC. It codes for CASSPNSESGANVLTF.

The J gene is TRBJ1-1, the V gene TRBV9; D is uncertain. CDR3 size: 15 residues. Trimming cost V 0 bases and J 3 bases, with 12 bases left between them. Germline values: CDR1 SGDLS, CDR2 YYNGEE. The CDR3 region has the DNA TGTGCCAGCAGCGTAGAGGGTTGGCCGGACACTGAAGCTTTCTTT. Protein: CASSVEGWPDTEAFF. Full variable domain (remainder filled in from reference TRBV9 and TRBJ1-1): DSGVTQTPKHLITATGQRVTLRCSPRSGDLSVYWYQQSLDQGLQFLIQYYNGEERAKGNILERFSAQQFPDLHSELNLSSLELGDSALYFCASSVEGWPDTEAFFGQGTRLTVV.

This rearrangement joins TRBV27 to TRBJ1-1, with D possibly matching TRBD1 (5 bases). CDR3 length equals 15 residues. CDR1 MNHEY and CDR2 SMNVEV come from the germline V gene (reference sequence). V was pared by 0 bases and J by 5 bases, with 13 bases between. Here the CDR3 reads CASSLSPGRETEAFF. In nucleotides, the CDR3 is TGTGCCAGCAGTTTATCGCCGGGGCGAGAAACTGAAGCTTTCTTT.

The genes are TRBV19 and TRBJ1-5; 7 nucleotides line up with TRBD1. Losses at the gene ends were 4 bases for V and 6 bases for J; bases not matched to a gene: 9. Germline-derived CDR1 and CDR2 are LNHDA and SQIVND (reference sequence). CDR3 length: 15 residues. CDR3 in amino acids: CASSTQGGFGQPQHF. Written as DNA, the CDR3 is TGTGCCAGTAGTACCCAGGGGGGATTCGGTCAGCCCCAGCATTTT.

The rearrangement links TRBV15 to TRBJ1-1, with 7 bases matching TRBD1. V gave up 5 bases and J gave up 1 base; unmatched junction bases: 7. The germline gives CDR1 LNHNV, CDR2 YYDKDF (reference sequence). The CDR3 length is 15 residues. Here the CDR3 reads CATSPRRGPNTEAFF. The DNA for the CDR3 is TGTGCCACCAGCCCAAGGAGGGGGCCGAACACTGAAGCTTTCTTT.

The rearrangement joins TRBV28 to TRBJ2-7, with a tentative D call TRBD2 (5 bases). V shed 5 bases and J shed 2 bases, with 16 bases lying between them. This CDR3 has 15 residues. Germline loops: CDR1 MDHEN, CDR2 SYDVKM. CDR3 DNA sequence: TGTGCCAGCAGTACCCTGCGGCCGGGAACCTACGAGCAGTACTTC. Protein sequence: CASSTLRPGTYEQYF. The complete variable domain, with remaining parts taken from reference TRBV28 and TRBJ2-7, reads DVKVTQSSRYLVKRTGEKVFLECVQDMDHENMFWYRQDPGLGLRLIYFSYDVKMKEKGDIPEGYSVSREKKERFSLILESASTNQTSMYLCASSTLRPGTYEQYFGPGTRLTVT.

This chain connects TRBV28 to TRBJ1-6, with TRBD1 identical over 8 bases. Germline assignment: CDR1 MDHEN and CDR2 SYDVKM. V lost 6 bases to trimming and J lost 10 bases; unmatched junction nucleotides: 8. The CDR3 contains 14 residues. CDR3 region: CASSHGTGGSPLHF. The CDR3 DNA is TGTGCCAGCAGCCACGGGACAGGCGGGTCACCCCTCCACTTT. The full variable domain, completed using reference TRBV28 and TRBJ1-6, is DVKVTQSSRYLVKRTGEKVFLECVQDMDHENMFWYRQDPGLGLRLIYFSYDVKMKEKGDIPEGYSVSREKKERFSLILESASTNQTSMYLCASSHGTGGSPLHFGNGTRLTVT.